Listed below are T cell receptor beta chains from one sample, sequenced in a study of cytomegalovirus exposure and HLA in healthy donors. The data were produced by immunoSEQ multiplex PCR, yet TCRdb's version contains in-frame clones alone and is incomplete. This table has 150,000 to 250,000 clones, roughly four fifths appearing once. Sequencing input: PBMCs. The receptors here all came from a man younger than 40 in good health and CMV-seronegative. CDR3s include the opening cysteine and the closing phenylalanine or tryptophan. The order of the fields is D gene, clone size, J gene, V gene, CDR3 DNA, CDR3 protein. The D gene is left open where the match is weak. Size values are once, few and many counts, or a class for expanded clones, and some rows have none.

D: -; size: -; J: TRBJ2-2; V: TRBV9; DNA: TGTGCCAGCAGCGTAGACGATCCGGGGACGGCGGGGACCGGGGAGCTGTTTTTT; CDR3: CASSVDDPGTAGTGELFF
D: TRBD1; size: -; J: TRBJ2-3; V: TRBV27; DNA: TGTGCCAGCAGCTCCGGGACAGGGGGCGCGGGAGGCCCCACAGATACGCAGTATTTT; CDR3: CASSSGTGGAGGPTDTQYF
D: -; size: -; J: TRBJ2-7; V: TRBV9; DNA: TGTGCCAGCAGCGTAGCAAGCGGCACCTACGAGCAGTACTTC; CDR3: CASSVASGTYEQYF
D: TRBD1; size: -; J: TRBJ2-1; V: TRBV13; DNA: TGTGCCAGCAGCGAGGACAGGGGGCGGGAGAGGTTCTTC; CDR3: CASSEDRGRERFF
D: -; size: -; J: TRBJ1-5; V: TRBV7-9; DNA: TGTGCCAGCAGCTTAGATTCGGGACTAATGGTGAGCAATCAGCCCCAGCATTTT; CDR3: CASSLDSGLMVSNQPQHF
D: TRBD2; size: -; J: TRBJ2-4; V: TRBV2; DNA: TGTGCCAGCAGGGGAAGCGGGAGGGCCTTGGAAAACATTCAGTACTTC; CDR3: CASRGSGRALENIQYF
D: TRBD1; size: -; J: TRBJ2-2; V: TRBV6-1; DNA: TGTGCCAGCAGAGAAAGGATATTTGCCGATTGGGGATACAGGGGTAGCACCGGGGAGCTGTTTTTT; CDR3: CASRERIFADWGYRGSTGELFF
D: -; size: -; J: TRBJ2-7; V: TRBV5-4; DNA: TGTGCCAGCAGCTTGTGGGCAGGGAAAAACTTTGCCTACGAGCAGTACTTC; CDR3: CASSLWAGKNFAYEQYF
D: TRBD1; size: -; J: TRBJ1-2; V: TRBV6-1; DNA: TGTGCCAGCAGTGAAGGGACAGGGGTCTATGGCTACACCTTC; CDR3: CASSEGTGVYGYTF
D: -; size: once; J: TRBJ1-1; V: TRBV5-4; DNA: TGTGCCAGCAGCTTGGATGGGGGCTACGGGTTCGAAGCTTTCTTT; CDR3: CASSLDGGYGFEAFF
D: TRBD2; size: few; J: TRBJ2-7; V: TRBV5-1; DNA: TGCGCCAGCAGCTCTGCGGGGGGGAAATACGAGCAGTACTTC; CDR3: CASSSAGGKYEQYF
D: TRBD1; size: -; J: TRBJ1-1; V: TRBV9; DNA: TGTGCCAGCAGGGAAGTGGACAGGGGGTTGTCTGAAGCTTTCTTT; CDR3: CASREVDRGLSEAFF
D: TRBD1; size: -; J: TRBJ1-1; V: TRBV19; DNA: TGTGCCAGCCGATACAGGGGGCAACGGGCTGAAGCTTTCTTT; CDR3: CASRYRGQRAEAFF
D: TRBD2; size: few; J: TRBJ2-7; V: TRBV10-3; DNA: TGTGCCACCACTAGCGGGGGAGCCTACGAGCAGTACTTC; CDR3: CATTSGGAYEQYF
D: -; size: -; J: TRBJ1-3; V: TRBV4-1; DNA: TGCGCCAGCAGCCAAGGGGTAGACACAGGCTCCCCTGGAAACACCATATATTTT; CDR3: CASSQGVDTGSPGNTIYF
D: -; size: -; J: TRBJ2-1; V: TRBV6-6; DNA: TGTGCCAGCAGGCGTGAGTCCTACAATGAGCAGTTCTTC; CDR3: CASRRESYNEQFF
D: -; size: -; J: TRBJ2-7; V: TRBV7-3; DNA: TGTGCCAGCAGCTTAACGTCTATCCCGGGCTACGAGCAGTACTTC; CDR3: CASSLTSIPGYEQYF
D: -; size: -; J: TRBJ1-5; V: TRBV28; DNA: TGTGCCAGCAGTGACAACAGGGCCCAGCATTTT; CDR3: CASSDNRAQHF
D: -; size: -; J: TRBJ2-1; V: TRBV5-1; DNA: TGCGCCAGCAGCTTGCGCCAGGGATACTACAATGAGCAGTTCTTC; CDR3: CASSLRQGYYNEQFF
D: TRBD2; size: few; J: TRBJ2-7; V: TRBV25-1; DNA: TGTGCCAGCAGTGAAGTTGGGACTAGCGGGAAAGGAGGCGAGCAGTACTTC; CDR3: CASSEVGTSGKGGEQYF
D: -; size: -; J: TRBJ1-5; V: TRBV28; DNA: TGTGCCAGCAGTTCACCCACCCGGGGGGTTGAGCAGCCCCAGCATTTT; CDR3: CASSSPTRGVEQPQHF
D: -; size: -; J: TRBJ1-4; V: TRBV5-1; DNA: TGCGCCAGCAGCTCCGGACAGAATAATGAAAAACTGTTTTTT; CDR3: CASSSGQNNEKLFF
D: -; size: -; J: TRBJ1-1; V: TRBV21-1; DNA: TGTGCCAGCAACAGGACAGGGATGAACACTGAAGCTTTCTTT; CDR3: CASNRTGMNTEAFF
D: -; size: -; J: TRBJ1-2; V: TRBV18; DNA: TGTGCCAGCTCACCGCGACAGGAGGGGGGGGATGGCTACACCTTC; CDR3: CASSPRQEGGDGYTF
D: TRBD1; size: -; J: TRBJ1-5; V: TRBV13; DNA: TGTGCCAGCAGCTTGGGAAGAGGACAGGGCAATCAGCCCCAGCATTTT; CDR3: CASSLGRGQGNQPQHF
D: TRBD1; size: -; J: TRBJ2-7; V: TRBV7-8; DNA: TGTGCCAGCAGCTTGGGACCGGGACAGGGCTACGAGCAGTACTTC; CDR3: CASSLGPGQGYEQYF
D: -; size: -; J: TRBJ1-2; V: TRBV7-2; DNA: TGTGCCAGCAGCGCATTCAGGGGAGGCTACACCTTC; CDR3: CASSAFRGGYTF
D: -; size: -; J: TRBJ1-1; V: TRBV29-1; DNA: TGCAGCGTAGTCAAGGACTTTAACACTGAAGCTTTCTTT; CDR3: CSVVKDFNTEAFF
D: -; size: -; J: TRBJ1-2; V: TRBV20-1; DNA: TGCAGTGTGCGCCCGGGTTCCGGCTACACCTTC; CDR3: CSVRPGSGYTF
D: TRBD2; size: -; J: TRBJ2-4; V: TRBV27; DNA: TGTGCCAGCAGTCTCGGGACTAGCGGGAGCGTGAAGGGGAACATTCAGTACTTC; CDR3: CASSLGTSGSVKGNIQYF
D: -; size: -; J: TRBJ2-2; V: TRBV11-2; DNA: TGTGCCAGCAGCTTAGAGGAACTGGGCCCGGTTGGCTACCCCGGGGAGCTGTTTTTT; CDR3: CASSLEELGPVGYPGELFF
D: TRBD1; size: -; J: TRBJ1-5; V: TRBV2; DNA: TGTGCCAGCAGCGGACAGGGGAACGGCAATCAGCCCCAGCATTTT; CDR3: CASSGQGNGNQPQHF
D: -; size: -; J: TRBJ1-5; V: TRBV6-1; DNA: TGTGCCACAGACAGCAACTATAGCAATCAGCCCCAGCATTTT; CDR3: CATDSNYSNQPQHF
D: TRBD1; size: once; J: TRBJ2-7; V: TRBV11-2; DNA: TGTGCCAGCAGCACAGGGGGCTCCTACGAGCAGTACTTC; CDR3: CASSTGGSYEQYF
D: TRBD1; size: -; J: TRBJ2-7; V: TRBV5-1; DNA: TGCGCCAGCAGGGGACAGGGGGTATTCTCCTACGAGCAGTACTTC; CDR3: CASRGQGVFSYEQYF
D: -; size: -; J: TRBJ2-3; V: TRBV10-1; DNA: TGCGCCAGCAGCGGGTCCGGGAGAGAAGGCACAGATACGCAGTATTTT; CDR3: CASSGSGREGTDTQYF
D: TRBD1; size: -; J: TRBJ2-1; V: TRBV7-2; DNA: TGTGCCAGCAGCCCCGACCCCCTGACAGGGTTCCATGAGCAGTTCTTC; CDR3: CASSPDPLTGFHEQFF
D: -; size: -; J: TRBJ1-5; V: TRBV4-1; DNA: TGCGCCAGCAGCCAAGTCACAGGGAGCAATCAGCCCCAGCATTTT; CDR3: CASSQVTGSNQPQHF
D: TRBD2; size: -; J: TRBJ2-1; V: TRBV28; DNA: TGTGCCAGCAGGTCTAGCGGGAGTATTTACAATGAGCAGTTCTTC; CDR3: CASRSSGSIYNEQFF
D: -; size: -; J: TRBJ2-7; V: TRBV29-1; DNA: TGCAGCGTTGAAGGAACCCGACTGTCCTCCTACGAGCAGTACTTC; CDR3: CSVEGTRLSSYEQYF
D: TRBD1; size: -; J: TRBJ1-2; V: TRBV30; DNA: TGTGCCTGGGAAGGACAGGGGATCTATGGCTACACCTTC; CDR3: CAWEGQGIYGYTF
D: -; size: -; J: TRBJ1-1; V: TRBV11-1; DNA: TGTGCCAGCAGCTCATTACAAGCTGAAGCTTTCTTT; CDR3: CASSSLQAEAFF
D: TRBD2; size: -; J: TRBJ2-7; V: TRBV6-4; DNA: TGTGCCAGCGTTGAGGGTAAGCGGGAGGGCCGGAGAGAGCAGTACTTC; CDR3: CASVEGKREGRREQYF
D: -; size: once; J: TRBJ2-5; V: TRBV7-9; DNA: TGTGCCAGCAGCGCCACGGGGAGCGTGGTCGAGACCCAGTACTTC; CDR3: CASSATGSVVETQYF
D: TRBD1; size: -; J: TRBJ2-5; V: TRBV29-1; DNA: TGCAGCGTTGGTGTACAGGGGGCCGAGACCCAGTACTTC; CDR3: CSVGVQGAETQYF
D: TRBD1; size: -; J: TRBJ2-7; V: TRBV9; DNA: TGTGCCAGCAGCACACAGGGGCGATACTCCTACGAGCAGTACTTC; CDR3: CASSTQGRYSYEQYF
D: TRBD1; size: once; J: TRBJ2-1; V: TRBV13; DNA: TGTGCCAGCAGCACCGAACGACAGGGGTCTGTCAATGAGCAGTTCTTC; CDR3: CASSTERQGSVNEQFF
D: -; size: -; J: TRBJ1-5; V: TRBV6-5; DNA: TGTGCCAGCAGTTACAACAGTTATAGCAATCAGCCCCAGCATTTT; CDR3: CASSYNSYSNQPQHF
D: TRBD2; size: -; J: TRBJ2-7; V: TRBV4-1; DNA: TGCGCCAGCAGCCAAGTTCCCCCGCGGGAGCACTACGAGCAGTACTTC; CDR3: CASSQVPPREHYEQYF
D: -; size: -; J: TRBJ2-1; V: TRBV11-3; DNA: TGTGCCAGCCGCGGGCGAAATAGCAATGAGCAGTTCTTC; CDR3: CASRGRNSNEQFF
D: TRBD2; size: -; J: TRBJ2-3; V: TRBV7-2; DNA: TGTGCCAGCAGCCTCGTACCGGGACTAGCGGACACAGATACGCAGTATTTT; CDR3: CASSLVPGLADTDTQYF
D: -; size: -; J: TRBJ2-2; V: TRBV5-1; DNA: TGCGCCAGCAGCTTAAGGGGCGCCGGGGAGCTGTTTTTT; CDR3: CASSLRGAGELFF
D: -; size: once; J: TRBJ1-1; V: TRBV5-1; DNA: TGCGCCAGCAGCTTGGGGGCATCCGAAGCTTTCTTT; CDR3: CASSLGASEAFF
D: TRBD2; size: -; J: TRBJ2-7; V: TRBV5-6; DNA: TGTGCCAGCAGCTTTCTAGCGGGGTCCTACGAGCAGTACTTC; CDR3: CASSFLAGSYEQYF
D: -; size: -; J: TRBJ2-3; V: TRBV10-1; DNA: TGCGCCAGCAGCTCCGACAGAATCTCTAGCACAGATACGCAGTATTTT; CDR3: CASSSDRISSTDTQYF
D: -; size: -; J: TRBJ1-5; V: TRBV4-1; DNA: TGCGCCAGCAGCCGGCAGGGGCGTTATAGCAATCAGCCCCAGCATTTT; CDR3: CASSRQGRYSNQPQHF
D: -; size: -; J: TRBJ2-7; V: TRBV28; DNA: TGTGCCAGCAGTTTCCTAGGCTACGAGCAGTACTTC; CDR3: CASSFLGYEQYF